This passage covers 20 T cell receptor beta chains from one sample sequenced in a study of blood T cell repertoires in COVID-19. Data came from immunoSEQ multiplex PCR; TCRdb stores just in-frame clones and leaves some out. The table records about 350,000 clones, around nine tenths of them present only once. Sequencing used peripheral blood. The receptors originated from a woman aged 18-29 years who had recovered from COVID-19.

J is TRBJ1-2 and V is TRBV5-1, with a possible D match to TRBD1 (6 bases). Trimming shortened V by 0 bases and J by 5 bases, and 11 bases separated the two germline ends. The CDR3 is made up of 14 amino acids. Germline CDR1 is SGHRS and CDR2 is YFSETQ. In DNA form, the CDR3 reads TGCGCCAGCAGCTTGGGGGACAAGCTATATGGCTACACCTTC. It encodes CASSLGDKLYGYTF.

J is TRBJ2-1 and V is TRBV6-2 or TRBV6-3; no firm D call. CDR3 length: 15 residues. The germline V and J ends were trimmed by 6 bases and 0 bases, with 12 bases remaining between them. CDR1 is MNHEY, CDR2 SVGEGT, per germline. CDR3 region: CASSRFASSYNEQFF. CDR3 nucleotides: TGTGCCAGCAGCCGATTTGCGAGCTCCTACAATGAGCAGTTCTTC.

This sequence joins TRBV18 and TRBJ2-2, with 9 bases aligning to TRBD2. J gave up 7 bases and V 2 bases, and 11 bases lay outside the gene matches. From germline, CDR1 is KGHSH and CDR2 LQKENI. The CDR3 runs to 17 residues. The CDR3 reads CASSPWSQREVYGELFF. The CDR3 bases are TGTGCCAGCTCACCATGGTCTCAGCGGGAGGTTTACGGGGAGCTGTTTTTT.

V gene TRBV2 combines with J gene TRBJ1-2, with D possibly matching TRBD1 (5 bases). CDR3 size: 12 residues. CDR1 SNHLY and CDR2 FYNNEI come from the germline V gene. Trimming removed 9 bases at V and 0 bases at J, with 8 bases between. The CDR3 is CARTASNYGYTF. For the CDR3, the DNA is TGTGCCAGGACAGCTTCTAACTATGGCTACACCTTC.

This chain uses TRBV13 with TRBJ2-5; 12 nucleotides match TRBD2. CDR3 size: 18 residues. Germline assignment: CDR1 PRHDT and CDR2 FYEKMQ (reference sequence). V gave up 2 bases and J gave up 1 base; unmatched junction bases: 8. Here the CDR3 DNA reads TGTGCCAGCAGCTTAACCCTAGCGGGAGGGCCATCCCAAGAGACCCAGTACTTC. This sequence encodes CASSLTLAGGPSQETQYF.

In DNA form, the CDR3 reads TGTGCCAGCAGTTTGGGGGACAATTCCTACGAGCAGTACGTC. Its translation: CASSLGDNSYEQYV. The chain couples TRBV3-1 (or the pseudogene TRBV3-2) to TRBJ2-7; a weak D match, TRBD1 (6 bases). CDR1 is LGHDT, CDR2 YNNKEL, per germline (reference sequence). Trimming removed 6 bases from V and 1 base from J, with 13 bases in between. This CDR3 has 14 amino acids.

In its sample, this clone was seen once. V gene TRBV9 combines with J gene TRBJ2-2; tentatively, D is TRBD2 (6 bases). With 2 bases removed from V and 6 bases from J, the gap between germline ends came to 11 bases. Per the germline V gene, CDR1 is SGDLS and CDR2 is YYNGEE. The CDR3 runs 14 residues. The CDR3 DNA is TGTGCCAGCAGCGTGGGGCCGGGGGCCGGGGAGCTGTTTTTT. Encoded protein: CASSVGPGAGELFF.

This clone was counted once. This rearrangement joins TRBV6-2 or TRBV6-3 to TRBJ2-1; 7 bases map to TRBD2. V lost 6 bases to trimming and J lost 0 bases; unmatched junction nucleotides: 11. The germline V gene encodes CDR1 MNHEY and CDR2 SVGEGT. The CDR3 length is 17 residues. CDR3 in DNA: TGTGCCAGCAGCCCCTACCCTAGCGGTAGCTCCTACAATGAGCAGTTCTTC. The encoded protein is CASSPYPSGSSYNEQFF.

This rearrangement joins TRBV4-3 to TRBJ2-1, with no clear D. Trimming removed 5 bases at V and 9 bases at J, with 11 bases between. The CDR3 sequence is 12 residues long. Germline lookup yields CDR1 LGHNA and CDR2 YSLEER. The CDR3 reads CASSGSYSEQFF. The CDR3 coding sequence is TGCGCCAGCAGCGGTAGTTATAGTGAGCAGTTCTTC.

The V call is TRBV10-1, the J call TRBJ1-1, with 8 bases identical to TRBD1. This CDR3 comprises 13 residues. Germline V gives CDR1 WNHNN, CDR2 SYGVQD (reference sequence). Trimming at V came to 5 bases and at J to 4 bases, leaving 3 bases not matched to a gene. For the CDR3, the DNA is TGCGCCAGCAGTCAGGGGGCTGTCACTGAAGCTTTCTTT. It is translated as CASSQGAVTEAFF.

V gene TRBV6-5 combines with J gene TRBJ2-1; perhaps TRBD2 as D (6 bases). The length of the CDR3 is 15 residues. V lost 6 bases and J lost 4, with 16 bases in between. Germline-derived CDR1 and CDR2 are MNHEY and SVGAGI. For the CDR3, the DNA is TGTGCCAGCAGGTCCGGAGGACTATCTTACAATGAGCAGTTCTTC. Translated: CASRSGGLSYNEQFF.

This rearrangement joins TRBV11-3 to TRBJ2-3; D is perhaps TRBD1 (5 bases). This CDR3 has 15 amino acids. V lost 5 bases and J lost 5, with 17 bases in between. CDR1 is SGHNT, CDR2 YENEEA, per germline. CDR3 nucleotides: TGTGCCAGCAGCCCCCAGATAGGGGAAGGAGATACGCAGTATTTT. Protein product: CASSPQIGEGDTQYF.

The rearrangement links TRBV5-6 to TRBJ2-5; 11 nucleotides match TRBD1. Germline loops: CDR1 SGHDT, CDR2 YYEEEE. V was clipped by 7 bases and J by 3 bases; unmatched bases: 5. The CDR3 length is 14 residues. The DNA of the CDR3 is TGTGCCAGCGGAGGGACAGGGGGGAAAGAGACCCAGTACTTC. As protein: CASGGTGGKETQYF.

The chain is built from TRBV5-6 and TRBJ2-5; 11 nucleotides agree with TRBD1. The germline CDR1 and CDR2 sequences are SGHDT and YYEEEE. This CDR3 has 16 amino acids. V was pared by 0 bases and J by 5 bases, with 6 bases of the junction left unmatched. CDR3 amino acids: CASSLGGQGVLETQYF. As DNA, the CDR3 is TGTGCCAGCAGCTTGGGGGGACAGGGGGTTCTGGAGACCCAGTACTTC.

This chain uses TRBV6-5 with TRBJ2-5; D perhaps matches TRBD2 (5 bases). V lost 2 bases and J 4 bases, leaving 5 bases between the germline ends. The CDR3 is 12 amino acids. Per germline, CDR1 MNHEY and CDR2 SVGAGI. The CDR3 protein is CASSYRGETQYF. DNA of the CDR3: TGTGCCAGCAGTTACCGGGGAGAGACCCAGTACTTC.

This clone has more than one count but fewer than ten. The chain has TRBV6-1 and TRBJ1-6; D not certain. The ends were cut back, 3 bases at V and 7 bases at J, with 10 bases in the middle. The CDR3 loop spans 14 amino acids. Germline V gene data show CDR1 as MNHNS and CDR2 as SASEGT. The CDR3 DNA reads TGTGCCAGCAGTGACGGGGTTGGCAATTCACCCCTCCACTTT. It specifies CASSDGVGNSPLHF.

The chain carries TRBV5-5 and TRBJ2-7, with 8 bases lining up with TRBD2. With 4 bases clipped from V and 4 bases from J, the junction kept 4 bases outside the gene matches. The CDR3 totals 13 residues. The germline V gene encodes CDR1 SGHKS and CDR2 YYEKEE (reference sequence). CDR3 sequence: CASSMTGGYEQYV. The CDR3 region has the DNA TGTGCCAGCAGCATGACGGGGGGGTACGAGCAGTACGTC.

The V call is TRBV11-2, the J call TRBJ2-1; 9 bases are a match to TRBD1. The V and J ends lost 3 bases and 5 bases, in that order; junction bases with no gene match: 8. The CDR3 loop spans 16 amino acids. Germline V gene data show CDR1 as SGHAT and CDR2 as FQNNGV. CDR3 nucleotides: TGTGCCAGCAGCTTGCCCGACAGGGGGAGGGACAATGAGCAGTTCTTC. Translation: CASSLPDRGRDNEQFF.

The CDR3 sequence: CASSTRQGGTGELFF. The CDR3 coding sequence is TGTGCCAGCAGTACCCGACAGGGGGGTACCGGGGAGCTGTTTTTT. V gene TRBV7-9 combines with J gene TRBJ2-2; 9 nucleotides match TRBD1. Germline loops: CDR1 SEHNR, CDR2 FQNEAQ (reference sequence). Trimming took 6 bases from V and 5 from J; bases not matched to a gene: 7. This CDR3 region has 15 residues.

The chain joins TRBV11-3 to TRBJ2-3, with D perhaps matching TRBD2 (5 bases). V lost 3 bases and J lost 2, with 9 bases in between. Germline CDR1 and CDR2: SGHNT and YENEEA. CDR3 length: 14 amino acids. This CDR3 reads CASSFGRHTDTQYF. The CDR3 coding sequence is TGTGCCAGCAGCTTTGGGAGACACACAGATACGCAGTATTTT.